This is a list of T cell receptor beta chains from one sample in a study of human T cells and chemical hapten exposure. TCRdb re-called the RACE reads through MiXCR, storing one row per CDR3 protein. The data contain about 140,000 distinct CDR3 sequences, about 11% of them seen just once; the ten biggest clones take up around 1.4%. The material sequenced was whole blood, taken in connection with sensitization to the hapten diphenylcyclopropenone (DPC). Receptor source: a woman between 50 and 59 years old with alopecia areata. Some clones in this sample may be carry-over from other donors' samples. CDR3s include the opening cysteine and the closing phenylalanine or tryptophan.

>TRBV29-1|TRBJ2-1
CSAEGTPSYNEQFF
>TRBV6-1|TRBJ1-5
CARIVPGRNQPQHF
>TRBV25-1|TRBJ1-1
CASSGVPNTEAFF
>TRBV20-1|TRBJ2-7
CSAPGQGGHEQYF
>TRBV9|TRBJ1-5
CASSAQDLEPQRF
>TRBV29-1|TRBJ1-1
CSVPSPAVNTEAFF
>TRBV5-1|TRBJ1-1
CASSWTGGKDEAFF
>TRBV6-2/TRBV6-3|TRBJ2-5
CASSWGWYQETQYF
>TRBV30|TRBJ2-7
CAWGPGTYEQYF
>TRBV5-6|TRBJ1-2
CASSLLLANLGYTF
>TRBV6-5|TRBJ2-6
CASSYSRGSGANVLTF
>TRBV19|TRBJ1-1
CASNSPHLDSWNTEAFF
>TRBV7-2|TRBJ2-3
CVSSREQAGTDTQYF
>TRBV30|TRBJ2-7
CAWSARWAYEQYF
>TRBV18|TRBJ2-3
CASSSSGSGLTDTQYF
>TRBV28|TRBJ2-7
CASSSQVGQYF
>TRBV29-1|TRBJ2-3
CSFQGADTQYF
>TRBV4-3|TRBJ2-1
CASSQDLAGMGNEQFF
>TRBV14|TRBJ2-7
CASSQVGGRSYEQYF
>TRBV6-5|TRBJ2-2
CASTQLQTGNTGELFF
>TRBV30|TRBJ2-2
CAWSPGPSGELFF
>TRBV6-5|TRBJ2-7
CASSYSMGLNNEQYF
>TRBV6-2/TRBV6-3|TRBJ2-5
CASSYSRRLAGLQETQYF
>TRBV14|TRBJ2-7
CASSYGLAGFYEQYF
>TRBV5-4|TRBJ2-7
CASSLGIRTSYEQYF
>TRBV6-6|TRBJ2-5
CASSHRASGGQETQYF
>TRBV29-1|TRBJ2-4
CSVLGQGVKNIQYF
>TRBV7-9|TRBJ2-1
CASSPVRDRNNNEQFF
>TRBV29-1|TRBJ2-5
CSVDRGGRTETQYF
>TRBV7-2|TRBJ2-2
CASSLGLAGRRSNTGELFF
>TRBV19|TRBJ2-2
CASSPGLAPNTGELFF
>TRBV3-1|TRBJ1-3
CASSQGSGNTIYF
>TRBV11-2|TRBJ2-7
CASSPTSVSSYEQYF
>TRBV21-1|TRBJ1-6
CASPFRTGGSPLHF